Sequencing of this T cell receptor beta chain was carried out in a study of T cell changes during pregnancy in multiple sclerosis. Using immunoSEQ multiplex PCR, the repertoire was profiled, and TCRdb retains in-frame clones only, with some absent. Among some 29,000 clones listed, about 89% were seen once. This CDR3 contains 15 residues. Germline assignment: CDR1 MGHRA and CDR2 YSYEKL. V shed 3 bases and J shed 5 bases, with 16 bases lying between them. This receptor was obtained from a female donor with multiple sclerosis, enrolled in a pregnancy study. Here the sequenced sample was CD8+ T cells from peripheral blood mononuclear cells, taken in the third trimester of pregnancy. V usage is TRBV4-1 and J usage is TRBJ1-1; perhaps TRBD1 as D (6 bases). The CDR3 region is CASSHPQGIMTEAFF. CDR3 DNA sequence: TGCGCCAGCAGCCATCCACAGGGAATAATGACTGAAGCTTTCTTT.